One and the same sample provided the 30 T cell receptor beta chains below, sequenced in a study. One entry per CDR3 protein results from TCRdb running MiXCR on the 5' RACE reads. The data contain nearly 55,000 distinct CDR3 sequences, 17% of them seen just once; the ten biggest clones take up 2% to 2.5%. Sequenced sample: naive CD4+ T cells sorted from blood. Regarding subset: naive CD4+ T cells, CD4+CD45RA+CD25-. The receptors were gathered from a female donor with breast cancer.

The chain carries TRBV5-1 and TRBJ2-1; D not resolved. The germline V gene has CDR1 SGHRS and CDR2 YFSETQ. V was shortened by 3 bases and J by 4 bases, with 8 bases between the two germline ends. The CDR3 is 13 amino acids. CDR3 coding DNA: TGCGCCAGCAGCTCCTCGTCTTACAATGAGCAGTTCTTC. This codes for CASSSSSYNEQFF.

This clonotype was seen repeatedly, ten times or more. The genes are TRBV20-1 and TRBJ2-3; D remains ambiguous. Germline assignment: CDR1 DFQATT and CDR2 SNEGSKA (reference sequence). Trimming left V 4 bases short and J 1 base short, with 15 bases between. This CDR3 contains 15 residues. The CDR3 nucleotides are TGCAGTGCTAAATTGGCATCAAGGGGCACAGATACGCAGTATTTT. Its translation is CSAKLASRGTDTQYF.

For the CDR3, the DNA is TGCAGGGCTGTATCCGGCAACACCTACAATGAGCAGTTCTTC. It encodes CRAVSGNTYNEQFF. The gene calls are TRBV20-1 and TRBJ2-1, with D unclear. Germline V gene sequence: CDR1 DFQATT, CDR2 SNEGSKA (reference sequence). There are 14 residues in the CDR3.

The V gene is TRBV7-2, the J gene TRBJ2-1; D might be TRBD2 (5 bases). The CDR3 covers 14 residues. From germline, CDR1 is SGHTA and CDR2 FQGNSA. V was cut by 2 bases and J by 5 bases, with 10 bases left in between. In DNA, the CDR3 is TGTGCCAGCAGCTTAAGGGCGGGTGACAATGAGCAGTTCTTC. Encoded protein: CASSLRAGDNEQFF. Filled out from reference TRBV7-2 and TRBJ2-1, the complete variable domain reads GAGVSQSPSNKVTEKGKDVELRCDPISGHTALYWYRQSLGQGLEFLIYFQGNSAPDKSGLPSDRFSAERTGGSVSTLTIQRTQQEDSAVYLCASSLRAGDNEQFFGPGTRLTVL.

This clonotype has a handful of counts. The J gene is TRBJ2-3, the V gene TRBV4-3; D gene unclear. V lost 6 bases, J lost 8 bases, and 9 bases lay in between. CDR1 LGHNA and CDR2 YSLEER come from the germline V gene. The CDR3 runs to 11 residues. The DNA of the CDR3 is TGCGCCAGCAGTCATGGGCGTACGCAGTATTTT. Its protein product is CASSHGRTQYF.

V usage is TRBV29-1 and J usage is TRBJ1-1; D is uncertain. CDR1 is SQVTM and CDR2 is ANQGSEA in the germline V gene. V shed 6 bases and J shed 2 bases, with 13 bases lying between them. This CDR3 region has 13 residues. Here the CDR3 reads CSVRREFNTEAFF. The CDR3 DNA reads as TGCAGCGTCAGGAGGGAATTCAACACTGAAGCTTTCTTT.

This clonotype turned up a few times. DNA of the CDR3: TGTGCCAGCAGCGCCCGGGACAGGGATTACACAGATACGCAGTATTTT. Translation gives CASSARDRDYTDTQYF. The gene calls are TRBV9 and TRBJ2-3, with 9 bases matching TRBD1. CDR1 and CDR2 from the germline V gene are SGDLS and YYNGEE. The V segment lost 3 bases and the J segment 2 bases; nucleotides outside the gene matches: 7. The CDR3 is made up of 16 amino acids. Supplemented by reference TRBV9 and TRBJ2-3, the full variable domain reads DSGVTQTPKHLITATGQRVTLRCSPRSGDLSVYWYQQSLDQGLQFLIQYYNGEERAKGNILERFSAQQFPDLHSELNLSSLELGDSALYFCASSARDRDYTDTQYFGPGTRLTVL.

This clonotype was seen many times. The gene calls are TRBV6-5 and TRBJ2-3; TRBD1 matches at 12 bases. The CDR3 length is 17 residues. Germline V gene data show CDR1 as MNHEY and CDR2 as SVGAGI. Trimming cost V 5 bases and J 0 bases; bases outside gene matches: 6. The CDR3 loop is CASSPGQGAFSTDTQYF. The CDR3 DNA is TGTGCCAGCAGTCCGGGACAGGGGGCTTTTAGCACAGATACGCAGTATTTT.

This chain joins TRBV24-1 and TRBJ2-1; D is ambiguous. In germline, CDR1 is KGHDR, CDR2 SFDVKD. Trimming cost V 4 bases and J 8 bases, with 11 bases left between them. The CDR3 is 13 amino acids. The CDR3: CATSEDGAHEQFF. CDR3 in DNA: TGTGCCACCAGTGAAGACGGAGCGCATGAGCAGTTCTTC.

This clonotype was recorded at least ten times. This chain uses TRBV5-1 with TRBJ1-1; 8 nucleotides line up with TRBD1. V gave up 0 bases and J gave up 2 bases; unmatched junction bases: 6. CDR1 is SGHRS, CDR2 YFSETQ, per germline. This CDR3 region has 16 residues. CDR3 coding DNA: TGCGCCAGCAGCTTGGCCCCGCAGGGGGCTAACACTGAAGCTTTCTTT. Translating gives CASSLAPQGANTEAFF.

This clonotype was seen a handful of times. The chain uses TRBV5-1 and TRBJ2-2; either TRBD1 or TRBD2 may supply D (5 bases each). Trimming took 4 bases from V and 2 from J, leaving 12 bases between them. The germline V gene encodes CDR1 SGHRS and CDR2 YFSETQ. The CDR3 is 15 amino acids. CDR3 coding DNA: TGCGCCAGCAGCCCCCGGGACGGTAACACCGGGGAGCTGTTTTTT. It specifies CASSPRDGNTGELFF.

In this sample, this clonotype turned up once. The CDR3 end shows no conserved phenylalanine or tryptophan, and so a read error is likely. This chain links TRBV4-2 with TRBJ2-1, with D possibly TRBD2 on 6 matching bases. Germline loops: CDR1 LGHNA, CDR2 YNFKEQ. Trimming stripped 3 bases from V and 7 bases from J, with 10 bases between. CDR3 length equals 13 residues. The CDR3 DNA is TGTGCCAGCAGCCAGGCGGGGATTAATGAGCAGTTCTCC. This gives the protein CASSQAGINEQFS.

This clonotype was observed a handful of times. The chain employs TRBV19 and TRBJ2-5, with 7 bases matching TRBD1. CDR1 is LNHDA, CDR2 SQIVND, per germline (reference sequence). The CDR3 consists of 14 residues. V gave up 5 bases and J gave up 5 bases; unmatched junction bases: 8. In DNA, the CDR3 is TGTGCCAGTAGTCCCCGACAGGGTCTCGAGACCCAGTACTTC. This encodes CASSPRQGLETQYF.

This clonotype occurred a few times. The rearrangement links TRBV6-5 to TRBJ1-2; 8 bases match TRBD1. The CDR3 is made up of 13 amino acids. The germline gives CDR1 MNHEY, CDR2 SVGAGI. Trimming removed 6 bases from V and 8 bases from J; junction bases left unmatched: 8. The CDR3 spells CASSPGQGVGYTF. CDR3 DNA sequence: TGTGCCAGCAGCCCTGGACAGGGCGTCGGCTACACCTTC.

The chain couples TRBV28 to TRBJ1-1; D is possibly TRBD1 (6 bases). V was clipped by 10 bases and J by 0 bases, with 12 bases between them. Germline assignment: CDR1 MDHEN and CDR2 SYDVKM. CDR3 size: 13 residues. The CDR3 coding sequence is TGTGCCACCCGGACAGCTATGAACACTGAAGCTTTCTTT. It encodes CATRTAMNTEAFF.

This clonotype was found a few times. The CDR3 DNA is TGTGCCAGCAGTTTGGGACGGGGGGCTGTACGAAACACTGAAGCTTTCTTT. Translation: CASSLGRGAVRNTEAFF. The chain couples TRBV6-5 to TRBJ1-1; D may be TRBD1 (6 bases). This CDR3 is 17 amino acids long. Germline CDR1 reads MNHEY; CDR2 reads SVGAGI. The V gene lost 4 bases and the J gene lost 2 bases, with 20 bases spanning the gap.

The chain joins TRBV6-1 to TRBJ1-1; D is undetermined. The V gene lost 2 bases and the J gene lost 8 bases, with 9 bases spanning the gap. From germline, CDR1 is MNHNS and CDR2 SASEGT. The CDR3 spans 12 residues. CDR3 in DNA: TGTGCCAGCAGTGAACTGGCAGCCGAAGCTTTCTTT. This encodes CASSELAAEAFF.

This clonotype was found a few times. The genes are TRBV3-1 and TRBJ2-5, with D uncertain. The CDR3 length is 12 residues. Per germline, CDR1 LGHDT and CDR2 YNNKEL (reference sequence). V dropped 4 bases and J dropped 5 bases, with 8 bases sitting between them. CDR3 sequence reads: CASSLQDETQYF. The CDR3 coding sequence is TGTGCCAGCAGCCTTCAGGATGAGACCCAGTACTTC.

The V and J genes are TRBV11-2 and TRBJ2-3; TRBD2 agrees at 8 bases. J was trimmed by 2 bases and V by 1 base; bases with no gene match: 5. The CDR3 is 16 amino acids. The germline V gene encodes CDR1 SGHAT and CDR2 FQNNGV. CDR3 DNA sequence: TGTGCCAGCAGCTTAGGTGCAGCGGGAGCCACAGATACGCAGTATTTT. Encoded protein: CASSLGAAGATDTQYF. Together with reference TRBV11-2 and TRBJ2-3, the CDR3 gives the full variable domain: EAGVAQSPRYKIIEKRQSVAFWCNPISGHATLYWYQQILGQGPKLLIQFQNNGVVDDSQLPKDRFSAERLKGVDSTLKIQPAKLEDSAVYLCASSLGAAGATDTQYFGPGTRLTVL.

A note on this clonotype: A read error may explain this, as a much larger clone is one base away. The CDR3 DNA reads as TGCGCCTCTCAAGCGCTCTTCTCTGGGGCCAACGTCCTGACTTTC. This translates into CASQALFSGANVLTF. J is TRBJ2-6 and V is TRBV5-1; no firm D call. The CDR3 contains 15 residues. With 10 bases removed from V and 0 bases from J, the gap between germline ends came to 14 bases. The germline CDR1 and CDR2 sequences are SGHRS and YFSETQ.

This clonotype was seen only a few times. In DNA form, the CDR3 reads TGCAGTGCTAGCGCGGGAGGGTTCCGCACAGATACGCAGTATTTT. It specifies CSASAGGFRTDTQYF. The gene calls are TRBV20-1 and TRBJ2-3, with TRBD2 identical over 9 bases. Germline CDR1 is DFQATT and CDR2 is SNEGSKA (reference sequence). This CDR3 spans 15 amino acids. V was pared by 3 bases and J by 1 base, with 5 bases of the junction left unmatched.

For this clonotype: This clone may be a read error of a much larger clone one base away. V is TRBV29-1 and J is TRBJ2-4, with D hard to call. The germline CDR1 and CDR2 sequences are SQVTM and ANQGSEA. Deletions cut 7 bases from V and 1 base from J, with 14 bases between. The CDR3 has 14 amino acids. This CDR3 reads CSAMGPAAKNIQYF. CDR3 in DNA: TGCAGCGCGATGGGCCCGGCTGCCAAAAACATTCAGTACTTC.

Comments on this clonotype: An end of the junction does not agree with germline; a read error may underlie this. The chain joins TRBV12-3 or TRBV12-4 to TRBJ1-2, with a weak D call TRBD1 (6 bases). The CDR3 loop spans 15 amino acids. CDR3 nucleotides: TGTGCCGGCAGTGGAACAGGGCTTGAATGGGTCGGCTACACCTTC. Translation gives CAGSGTGLEWVGYTF.

This clonotype was counted ten times or more. The chain recombines TRBV5-4 with TRBJ2-1, with TRBD2 matching over 11 bases. CDR1 is SGHNT, CDR2 YYREEE, per germline (reference sequence). This CDR3 comprises 13 residues. V lost 9 bases to trimming and J lost 7 bases; unmatched junction nucleotides: 6. The CDR3 DNA reads TGTGCCAATAGACTAGCGGGACATAATGAGCAGTTCTTC. This encodes CANRLAGHNEQFF.

Sample share makes this clonotype medium-sized. V is TRBV7-2 and J is TRBJ1-2; D is uncertain. V lost 1 base, J lost 6 bases, and 9 bases lay in between. The CDR3 is 13 amino acids. Looked up from germline, CDR1 is SGHTA and CDR2 is FQGNSA. The CDR3 protein is CASSLGQEDGYTF. The CDR3 nucleotides are TGTGCCAGCAGCTTAGGGCAGGAAGATGGCTACACCTTC.

This clonotype has ten or more counts. This chain joins TRBV6-1 and TRBJ2-1; D remains unclear. The CDR3 consists of 11 residues. The V gene's germline CDR1 is MNHNS and CDR2 SASEGT. Deletions cut 6 bases from V and 8 bases from J, with 8 bases between. CDR3 DNA sequence: TGTGCCAGCAGCCGGTTAGATGAGCAGTTCTTC. Translated: CASSRLDEQFF.

This clonotype occurred many times. The rearrangement joins TRBV5-1 to TRBJ1-5, with D unresolved. The CDR3 loop spans 14 amino acids. Germline loops: CDR1 SGHRS, CDR2 YFSETQ. V lost 0 bases to trimming and J lost 1 base, with 5 bases between them. Here the CDR3 reads CASSLVPSNQPQHF. As DNA, the CDR3 is TGCGCCAGCAGCTTGGTTCCGAGCAATCAGCCCCAGCATTTT.

This clonotype was recorded many times. This sequence joins TRBV5-1 and TRBJ2-1; TRBD1 aligns across 9 bases. The junction had 9 bases not matched to a gene; V was cut back by 4 bases and J by 7 bases. Germline V gives CDR1 SGHRS, CDR2 YFSETQ. The CDR3 runs to 15 residues. The CDR3 loop is CASSLSGTGSNEQFF. The CDR3 coding sequence is TGCGCCAGCAGCCTTTCCGGGACAGGGTCAAATGAGCAGTTCTTC.

This clonotype has a count of ten or more. The gene calls are TRBV5-1 and TRBJ1-1; TRBD1 is a possible D gene (6 bases). The V and J ends lost 3 bases and 1 base respectively, with 10 bases between them. Germline V gene data show CDR1 as SGHRS and CDR2 as YFSETQ. The CDR3 is made up of 14 amino acids. The chain's CDR3 is CASSSHRANTEAFF. The DNA of the CDR3 is TGCGCCAGCAGCTCCCACAGGGCGAACACTGAAGCTTTCTTT.

The CDR3 nucleotides read TGTGCCAGCAGTGAACAGGATAGCAATCAGCCCCAGTATTTT. Encoded protein: CASSEQDSNQPQYF. The V and J genes are TRBV6-1 and TRBJ1-5, with D hard to call. The tail of the sequence fits TRBJ2-3 better, so the J call may be wrong. Germline V CDR1 and CDR2: MNHNS, SASEGT. This CDR3 spans 14 amino acids.